This T cell receptor (beta chain) was sequenced in a study of cytomegalovirus exposure and HLA in healthy donors. Study-level results: Confirmation in vitro established that three CMV-associated chains were specific for CMV antigens. Cytomegalovirus association was listed for around 180 TCR beta chains. The authors reported that TCR beta sequences could predict HLA-A and HLA-B alleles. These predictions were accurate for most subjects in the first cohort.

Deletions cut 6 bases from V and 3 bases from J, with 18 bases between. This CDR3 region has 15 residues. Germline values: CDR1 MNHEY, CDR2 SVGAGI. Concerning this clone itself: Its specificity is unknown.

In the PCR, 60 Vbeta and 13 Jbeta primers were used. The repertoire was sequenced with immunoSEQ multiplex PCR; TCRdb's copy has only in-frame clones and lacks some. The data include around 190,000 clones; the top ten clones carry approximately 1%. The chain recombines TRBV6-5 with TRBJ2-7, with TRBD2 as a possible D gene (5 bases). The TCR sequence derives from a woman aged 30 to 39 in good health and CMV-seropositive. Sequencing was done on a sample of PBMCs. CDR3 bases: TGTGCCAGCAGCCATGCCGCCGGGAACATCTACGAGCAGTACTTC. Protein product: CASSHAAGNIYEQYF.